This TCR beta chain was obtained from a study of T-cell reconstitution after alpha-beta-depleted transplantation in children. Broader study findings: At one year after transplant, newly produced T cells mostly accounted for T-cell counts and diversity.

Trimming took 2 bases from V and 8 from J, leaving 7 bases between them. The CDR3 is 11 residues long. Germline V gives CDR1 GTSNPN, CDR2 SVGIG (reference sequence). Unique molecular identifiers tagged the TCRbeta library. One entry per CDR3 protein, called by TCRdb with MiXCR from the PCR reads. The sample lists about a million distinct CDR3 sequences, about 29% occurring once. Comments on this clonotype: What it binds is unknown.

The rearrangement uses TRBV30 and TRBJ2-1; D gene unclear. The clonotype comes from a boy in the first two years of life who had a stem cell transplant for SCID, so the T cells may come from the graft donor. The sample was PBMCs, mostly from graft donor cells, taken 360 days after TCRalphabeta/CD19-depleted stem cell transplant. The CDR3 DNA sequence: TGTGCCTGGAGTATTTTTGATGAGCAGTTCTTC. Residues: CAWSIFDEQFF.